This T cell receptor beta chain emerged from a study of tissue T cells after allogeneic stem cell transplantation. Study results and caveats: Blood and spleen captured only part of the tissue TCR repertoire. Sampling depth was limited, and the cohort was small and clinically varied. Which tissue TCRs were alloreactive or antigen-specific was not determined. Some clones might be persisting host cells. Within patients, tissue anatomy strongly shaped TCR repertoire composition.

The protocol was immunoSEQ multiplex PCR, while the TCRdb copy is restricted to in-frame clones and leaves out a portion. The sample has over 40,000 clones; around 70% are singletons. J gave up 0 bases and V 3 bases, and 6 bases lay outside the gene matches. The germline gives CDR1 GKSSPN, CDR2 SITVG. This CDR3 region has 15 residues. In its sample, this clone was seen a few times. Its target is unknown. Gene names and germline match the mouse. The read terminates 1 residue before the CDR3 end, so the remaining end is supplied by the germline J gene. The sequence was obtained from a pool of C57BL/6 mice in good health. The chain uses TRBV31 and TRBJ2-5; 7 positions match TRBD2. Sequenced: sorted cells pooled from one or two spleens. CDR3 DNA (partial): TGTGCCTGGAGCCAGACTGGGTCTAACCAAGACACCCAGTAC. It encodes CAWSQTGSNQDTQY. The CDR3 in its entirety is CAWSQTGSNQDTQYF.